The following is a T cell receptor (beta chain) sequence with its context. Its antigen is undetermined. This sample is part of a study of T cell responses to AZD1222 COVID-19 vaccine. Libraries were prepared by immunoSEQ multiplex PCR; TCRdb keeps only in-frame clonotypes and omits some of them. The repertoire consists of fewer than 130,000 clones, with around nine tenths occurring once and the leading ten covering 2% to 2.5%. Study-wide points: A mostly white British donor set with more females was recruited, and clonal diversity was possibly underestimated. With two AZD1222 doses given, Spike-specific TCR breadth and depth both rose.

Germline assignment: CDR1 MNHEY and CDR2 SMNVEV (reference sequence). The length of the CDR3 is 14 residues. With 3 bases removed from V and 3 bases from J, the gap between germline ends came to 10 bases. The genes are TRBV27 and TRBJ2-3, with TRBD1 as a possible D gene (6 bases). This TCR came from an adult who received the AZD1222 COVID-19 vaccine. Sequenced material: peripheral blood, taken 28 days after the second AZD1222 dose. The CDR3 protein is CASSLGAGTDTQYF. DNA of the CDR3: TGTGCCAGCAGTTTGGGGGCTGGAACAGATACGCAGTATTTT.